The rows below give T cell receptor beta chains drawn from one sample of a study of Tregs in tolerant kidney transplant recipients. Libraries were prepared by immunoSEQ multiplex PCR; TCRdb keeps only in-frame clonotypes and omits some of them. This sample has about 240,000 clones, with around 82% found just once. The sequencing input was CD4+ T cells from blood. The receptors were gathered from a human donor in good health. Each CDR3 is given with its conserved first and last residue. The order of the fields is V gene, clone size, D gene, J gene, CDR3 DNA, CDR3 protein. The D gene is left open where the match is weak. A clone size is listed for some rows: how often the clone was seen (once, few, many), or a class if it is expanded.

v_call: TRBV15
clone_size: -
d_call: -
j_call: TRBJ2-7
cdr3_nt: TGTGCCACCAGCAGATCCCTTGAGAGGGGGGCCTACGAGCAGTACTTC
cdr3_aa: CATSRSLERGAYEQYF

v_call: TRBV18
clone_size: -
d_call: -
j_call: TRBJ2-5
cdr3_nt: TGTGCCAGCTCACCACCGGGGCAGGGCGGGGAGACCCAGTACTTC
cdr3_aa: CASSPPGQGGETQYF

v_call: TRBV7-6
clone_size: -
d_call: -
j_call: TRBJ1-1
cdr3_nt: TGTGCCAGCAGCTTAGCGTACGGGAGCGGAGCTTTCTTT
cdr3_aa: CASSLAYGSGAFF

v_call: TRBV2
clone_size: -
d_call: TRBD1
j_call: TRBJ1-1
cdr3_nt: TGTGCCAGCAGCCGGGACAGGAGGAACACTGAAGCTTTCTTT
cdr3_aa: CASSRDRRNTEAFF

v_call: TRBV18
clone_size: once
d_call: -
j_call: TRBJ1-5
cdr3_nt: TGTGCCAGCTCAAATACAGGGTTCGGCAATCAGCCCCAGCATTTT
cdr3_aa: CASSNTGFGNQPQHF

v_call: TRBV6-1
clone_size: -
d_call: -
j_call: TRBJ2-7
cdr3_nt: TGTGCCAGCAGCGCCAGAAGATCCTACGAGCAGTACTTC
cdr3_aa: CASSARRSYEQYF

v_call: TRBV9
clone_size: -
d_call: -
j_call: TRBJ2-7
cdr3_nt: TGTGCCAGCAGCTCACCAGGGACCTCGGGGGAGCAGTACTTC
cdr3_aa: CASSSPGTSGEQYF

v_call: TRBV30
clone_size: -
d_call: -
j_call: TRBJ1-4
cdr3_nt: TGTGCCTGGAGCGGGGGGAATGAAAAACTGTTTTTT
cdr3_aa: CAWSGGNEKLFF

v_call: TRBV19
clone_size: -
d_call: -
j_call: TRBJ1-1
cdr3_nt: TGTGCCAGTAACCTACCGGGACCCAGCACTGAAGCTTTCTTT
cdr3_aa: CASNLPGPSTEAFF

v_call: TRBV6-1
clone_size: -
d_call: TRBD1
j_call: TRBJ1-2
cdr3_nt: TGTGCCAGCAGCGCCACCAACAGGGGAGGCTACACCTTC
cdr3_aa: CASSATNRGGYTF

v_call: TRBV7-2
clone_size: -
d_call: -
j_call: TRBJ2-1
cdr3_nt: TGTGCCAGCAGCTTAGCTAGGACCCGGGCATCCTACAATGAGCAGTTCTTC
cdr3_aa: CASSLARTRASYNEQFF

v_call: TRBV11-3
clone_size: few
d_call: -
j_call: TRBJ2-7
cdr3_nt: TGTGCCAGCAGCTTAGATTTGGGAAGCGAGCAGTACTTC
cdr3_aa: CASSLDLGSEQYF

v_call: TRBV7-9
clone_size: -
d_call: TRBD1
j_call: TRBJ1-3
cdr3_nt: TGTGCCAGCAGCTTGGGACAGGGCGACACCATATATTTT
cdr3_aa: CASSLGQGDTIYF

v_call: TRBV2
clone_size: -
d_call: -
j_call: TRBJ1-2
cdr3_nt: TGTGCCAGCAGCCTCACATCGGTGGGATATGGCTACACCTTC
cdr3_aa: CASSLTSVGYGYTF

v_call: TRBV7-7
clone_size: -
d_call: -
j_call: TRBJ2-5
cdr3_nt: TGTGCTAGCAGCCGGCGGTGGACAGCACAAGAGACCCAGTACTTC
cdr3_aa: CASSRRWTAQETQYF

v_call: TRBV5-6
clone_size: -
d_call: -
j_call: TRBJ2-7
cdr3_nt: TGTGCCAGCAGCATGACAGGATGGGGTTACGAGCAGTACTTC
cdr3_aa: CASSMTGWGYEQYF

v_call: TRBV5-1
clone_size: -
d_call: -
j_call: TRBJ1-2
cdr3_nt: TGCGCCAGCAGCCTCACGGGGGCTTCCTATGGCTACACCTTC
cdr3_aa: CASSLTGASYGYTF

v_call: TRBV11-2
clone_size: -
d_call: TRBD2
j_call: TRBJ2-3
cdr3_nt: TGTGCCAGCAGCACCGCGGGAGAGAGCACAGATACGCAGTATTTT
cdr3_aa: CASSTAGESTDTQYF

v_call: TRBV5-4
clone_size: -
d_call: -
j_call: TRBJ1-1
cdr3_nt: TGTGCCAGCAGCTTTTCTCAAGGGGGGGGAACTGAAGCTTTCTTT
cdr3_aa: CASSFSQGGGTEAFF

v_call: TRBV14
clone_size: -
d_call: -
j_call: TRBJ2-3
cdr3_nt: TGTGCCAGCAGCCCACAGGGACAACCTAGCTTTACGCAGTATTTT
cdr3_aa: CASSPQGQPSFTQYF

v_call: TRBV6-6
clone_size: -
d_call: TRBD2
j_call: TRBJ2-5
cdr3_nt: TGTGCCAGCAGTTACGCGGGAGATCAAGAGACCCAGTACTTC
cdr3_aa: CASSYAGDQETQYF

v_call: TRBV6-1
clone_size: -
d_call: -
j_call: TRBJ1-2
cdr3_nt: TGTGCCAGCAGTTTTAGGCGGGACGGGGGCTATGGCTACACCTTC
cdr3_aa: CASSFRRDGGYGYTF

v_call: TRBV5-4
clone_size: -
d_call: -
j_call: TRBJ2-6
cdr3_nt: TGTGCCAGCAGCTTCTACTCTGGGGCCAACGTCCTGACTTTC
cdr3_aa: CASSFYSGANVLTF

v_call: TRBV10-1
clone_size: once
d_call: -
j_call: TRBJ2-5
cdr3_nt: TGCGCCAGCAGTGGGACCGGGCGAGAGACCCAGTACTTC
cdr3_aa: CASSGTGRETQYF

v_call: TRBV5-6
clone_size: -
d_call: -
j_call: TRBJ1-5
cdr3_nt: TGTGCCAGCAGCTGGGGGGGAGGGCGTTACAATCAGCCCCAGCATTTT
cdr3_aa: CASSWGGGRYNQPQHF

v_call: TRBV4-2
clone_size: once
d_call: TRBD1
j_call: TRBJ2-7
cdr3_nt: TGTGCCAGCAGCCTTTCGACAGGGGGCTACGAGCAGTACTTC
cdr3_aa: CASSLSTGGYEQYF

v_call: TRBV4-1
clone_size: -
d_call: -
j_call: TRBJ1-2
cdr3_nt: TGCGCCAGCAGCCAAGTCTCTTTTAACTATGGCTACACCTTC
cdr3_aa: CASSQVSFNYGYTF

v_call: TRBV19
clone_size: few
d_call: TRBD1
j_call: TRBJ2-7
cdr3_nt: TGTGCCAGTAGGCCAAAGGGACAGGGGTACCTCTACGAGCAGTACTTC
cdr3_aa: CASRPKGQGYLYEQYF

v_call: TRBV7-9
clone_size: -
d_call: TRBD1
j_call: TRBJ2-7
cdr3_nt: TGTGCCAGCAGCCCGGACAGGGGGCGAGAGCAGTACTTC
cdr3_aa: CASSPDRGREQYF

v_call: TRBV7-2
clone_size: -
d_call: TRBD2
j_call: TRBJ2-1
cdr3_nt: TGTGCCAGCAGCGCAAGTCTGGCGGGAGGGCGAAGTGAGCAGTTCTTC
cdr3_aa: CASSASLAGGRSEQFF

v_call: TRBV6-1
clone_size: -
d_call: TRBD1
j_call: TRBJ1-5
cdr3_nt: TGTGCCAGCAGTGAAGGTTATCGGGGGACAGGCTTTCAGCATTTT
cdr3_aa: CASSEGYRGTGFQHF

v_call: TRBV9
clone_size: -
d_call: -
j_call: TRBJ1-1
cdr3_nt: TGTGCCAGCAGCGTAGGTCCAGAAAACACTGAAGCTTTCTTT
cdr3_aa: CASSVGPENTEAFF

v_call: TRBV6-5
clone_size: -
d_call: -
j_call: TRBJ2-2
cdr3_nt: TGTGCCAGCAGTTCGTGGACGGGGAACACCGGGGAGCTGTTTTTT
cdr3_aa: CASSSWTGNTGELFF

v_call: TRBV19
clone_size: -
d_call: TRBD1
j_call: TRBJ2-4
cdr3_nt: TGTGCCAGTAGTATACCGGGACAGCGCGGCATTCAGTACTTC
cdr3_aa: CASSIPGQRGIQYF

v_call: TRBV19
clone_size: -
d_call: TRBD1
j_call: TRBJ1-5
cdr3_nt: TGTGCCAGTAGTAAAAGGGGACAGGGAGTCAATCAGCCCCAGCATTTT
cdr3_aa: CASSKRGQGVNQPQHF

v_call: TRBV19
clone_size: -
d_call: TRBD1
j_call: TRBJ2-7
cdr3_nt: TGTGCCAGTAGTCCAGGGACAGCCTACGAGCAGTACTTC
cdr3_aa: CASSPGTAYEQYF

v_call: TRBV10-1
clone_size: -
d_call: -
j_call: TRBJ2-1
cdr3_nt: TGCGCCAGCAGTGAGTACCCACCCCACTCGGGCTCCTACAATGAGCAGTTCTTC
cdr3_aa: CASSEYPPHSGSYNEQFF

v_call: TRBV9
clone_size: -
d_call: -
j_call: TRBJ1-1
cdr3_nt: TGTGCCAGCAGCACGGGGTTGAACACTGAAGCTTTCTTT
cdr3_aa: CASSTGLNTEAFF

v_call: TRBV7-3
clone_size: -
d_call: TRBD2
j_call: TRBJ2-1
cdr3_nt: TGTGCCAGCAGTCGACTAGCGGGGTCGTACAATGAGCAGTTCTTC
cdr3_aa: CASSRLAGSYNEQFF

v_call: TRBV5-4
clone_size: -
d_call: TRBD2
j_call: TRBJ2-2
cdr3_nt: TGTGCCAGCAGCCCATTAGCGGGGGGGCAAGCGAACACCGGGGAGCTGTTTTTT
cdr3_aa: CASSPLAGGQANTGELFF

v_call: TRBV11-2
clone_size: -
d_call: -
j_call: TRBJ2-1
cdr3_nt: TGTGCCAGCAGCTTAGTGCGGGGCTACAATGAGCAGTTCTTC
cdr3_aa: CASSLVRGYNEQFF

v_call: TRBV19
clone_size: -
d_call: -
j_call: TRBJ2-5
cdr3_nt: TGTGCCAGTAGTGGGAGCCTGGTTGTTGGGACCCAGTACTTC
cdr3_aa: CASSGSLVVGTQYF

v_call: TRBV7-9
clone_size: -
d_call: TRBD1
j_call: TRBJ2-7
cdr3_nt: TGTGCCGGCAGCTTGGGACAGGGAATGGACGAGCAGTACTTC
cdr3_aa: CAGSLGQGMDEQYF

v_call: TRBV9
clone_size: -
d_call: -
j_call: TRBJ1-3
cdr3_nt: TGTGCCAGCAGCGTAGGCCCAGATGGAAACACCATATATTTT
cdr3_aa: CASSVGPDGNTIYF

v_call: TRBV5-1
clone_size: -
d_call: TRBD1
j_call: TRBJ2-6
cdr3_nt: TGCGCCAGCAGCCAAACAGGGGGCGCTGGGGCCAACGTCCTGACTTTC
cdr3_aa: CASSQTGGAGANVLTF

v_call: TRBV7-8
clone_size: -
d_call: -
j_call: TRBJ1-2
cdr3_nt: TGTGCCAGCAGCTTTTTGTCCAGCCGCTATGGCTACACCTTC
cdr3_aa: CASSFLSSRYGYTF

v_call: TRBV6-5
clone_size: -
d_call: -
j_call: TRBJ2-4
cdr3_nt: TGTGCCAGCAGTTACTCGATTCCAGCCGGCAAAAACATTCAGTACTTC
cdr3_aa: CASSYSIPAGKNIQYF

v_call: TRBV4-1
clone_size: -
d_call: -
j_call: TRBJ1-6
cdr3_nt: TGCGCCAGCAGCCCCTTGGCAGGCACGGAAAGGGCACCCCTCCACTTT
cdr3_aa: CASSPLAGTERAPLHF

v_call: TRBV6-1
clone_size: -
d_call: -
j_call: TRBJ1-2
cdr3_nt: TGTGCCAGCAACAACAGGCAATACTATGGCTACACCTTC
cdr3_aa: CASNNRQYYGYTF

v_call: TRBV18
clone_size: once
d_call: -
j_call: TRBJ1-3
cdr3_nt: TGTGCCAGCTCACCTGTGGAGTCTGGAAACACCATATATTTT
cdr3_aa: CASSPVESGNTIYF

v_call: TRBV14
clone_size: -
d_call: -
j_call: TRBJ2-7
cdr3_nt: TGTGCCAGCAGCCCACACAGTCTATCCTACGAGCAGTACTTC
cdr3_aa: CASSPHSLSYEQYF

v_call: TRBV25-1
clone_size: -
d_call: -
j_call: TRBJ2-1
cdr3_nt: TGTGCCAGCGGATACGGGGCCTTGGATGAGCAGTTCTTC
cdr3_aa: CASGYGALDEQFF

v_call: TRBV30
clone_size: -
d_call: -
j_call: TRBJ1-4
cdr3_nt: TGTGCCGGGAGAGCCCCCGGGGGGCGAGGTGAAAAACTGTTTTTT
cdr3_aa: CAGRAPGGRGEKLFF

v_call: TRBV30
clone_size: once
d_call: -
j_call: TRBJ1-5
cdr3_nt: TGTGCCTGGGCGTCGGGGTCCAATCAGCCCCAGCATTTT
cdr3_aa: CAWASGSNQPQHF